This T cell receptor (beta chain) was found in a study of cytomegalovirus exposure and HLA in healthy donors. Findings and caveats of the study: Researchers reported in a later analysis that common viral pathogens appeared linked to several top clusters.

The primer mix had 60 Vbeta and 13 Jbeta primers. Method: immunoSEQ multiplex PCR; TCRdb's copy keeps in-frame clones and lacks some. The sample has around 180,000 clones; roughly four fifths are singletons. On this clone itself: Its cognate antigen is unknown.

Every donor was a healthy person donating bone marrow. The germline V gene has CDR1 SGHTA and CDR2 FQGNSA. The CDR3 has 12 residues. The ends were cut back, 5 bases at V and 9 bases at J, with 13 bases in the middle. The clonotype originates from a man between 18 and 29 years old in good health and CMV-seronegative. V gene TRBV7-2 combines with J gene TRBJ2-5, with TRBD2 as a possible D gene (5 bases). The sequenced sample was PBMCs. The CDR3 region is CASSEGPQAQYF. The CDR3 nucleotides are TGTGCCAGCAGCGAGGGTCCTCAGGCCCAGTACTTC.